The next 15 T cell receptor beta chains were all read from a single sample in a study of T cells in Graves' hyperthyroidism and ophthalmopathy. RNA transcripts served as the template for amplifying TCR beta CDR3 regions. First-round RT-PCR targeting the TCR CDR3 was performed with the HTBI primer set. TCRdb fed the multiplex PCR reads into MiXCR, producing one record per CDR3 protein. The sample carries approximately 400,000 distinct CDR3 sequences, about 14% recorded once. The sequencing sample was made of blood. These receptors all stem from a woman aged 55-69 years with Graves' hyperthyroidism.

This clonotype was seen ten or more times. The chain joins TRBV6-1 to TRBJ2-7; 7 nucleotides line up with TRBD1. V lost 5 bases and J lost 5; bases outside the gene matches: 3. There are 12 residues in the CDR3. Germline V gene sequence: CDR1 MNHNS, CDR2 SASEGT. In nucleotides, the CDR3 is TGTGCCAGCAGTCCGGGGACAGACGAGCAGTACTTC. Its translation is CASSPGTDEQYF.

This clonotype was recorded many times. V and J are TRBV29-1 and TRBJ2-6; 8 nucleotides agree with TRBD1. Germline CDR1 reads SQVTM; CDR2 reads ANQGSEA. The CDR3 runs to 16 residues. The V segment lost 4 bases and the J segment 0 bases; nucleotides outside the gene matches: 5. CDR3 sequence: CSVAGTGTSGANVLTF. DNA of the CDR3: TGCAGCGTTGCCGGGACAGGAACCTCTGGGGCCAACGTCCTGACTTTC. The whole variable domain, filled in from reference TRBV29-1 and TRBJ2-6, reads SAVISQKPSRDICQRGTSLTIQCQVDSQVTMMFWYRQQPGQSLTLIATANQGSEATYESGFVIDKFPISRPNLTFSTLTVSNMSPEDSSIYLCSVAGTGTSGANVLTFGAGSRLTVL.

This clonotype was seen many times. The chain links TRBV7-9 to TRBJ2-1; perhaps TRBD2 as D (5 bases). There are 16 residues in the CDR3. Trimming removed 7 bases from V and 0 bases from J, with 16 bases in between. CDR1 and CDR2 (germline): SEHNR, FQNEAQ (reference sequence). CDR3 bases: TGTGCCAGCATCTATACTCGGGGAGACTCCTACAATGAGCAGTTCTTC. Its protein is CASIYTRGDSYNEQFF.

This clonotype was detected ten times or more. J is TRBJ2-5 and V is TRBV15; TRBD1 matches 7 bases. Trimming removed 3 bases from V and 4 bases from J; junction bases left unmatched: 5. The V gene's germline CDR1 is LNHNV and CDR2 YYDKDF (reference sequence). There are 14 residues in the CDR3. The chain's CDR3 is CATSSRGGVETQYF. CDR3 in DNA: TGTGCCACCAGCAGCCGAGGGGGCGTAGAGACCCAGTACTTC.

This clonotype has ten or more counts. This sequence joins TRBV5-8 and TRBJ1-2, with D unclear. CDR1 is SGHTS, CDR2 YDEGEE, per germline. This CDR3 region has 14 residues. With 4 bases removed from V and 4 bases from J, the gap between germline ends came to 14 bases. This CDR3 reads CASSHRRTRYGYTF. In DNA form, the CDR3 reads TGTGCCAGCAGCCACAGACGGACCCGCTATGGCTACACCTTC.

Concerning this clonotype itself: A much larger clone differs from this one at a single base, so this may be a read error. This chain uses TRBV30 with TRBJ2-2; 9 bases are shared with TRBD2. The ends lost 7 bases at V and 4 bases at J; junction bases unmatched: 10. This CDR3 is built from 15 residues. The germline CDR1 and CDR2 sequences are GTSNPN and SVGIG (reference sequence). CDR3 sequence: CASRTRGRATGELFF. The CDR3 region has the DNA TGTGCCTCCCGGACTCGCGGGAGGGCCACCGGGGAGCTGTTTTTT.

The rearrangement joins TRBV5-1 to TRBJ2-1; D call uncertain. Looked up from germline, CDR1 is SGHRS and CDR2 is YFSETQ. The CDR3 covers 14 residues. V gave up 4 bases and J gave up 5 bases, with 13 bases separating them. DNA for the CDR3: TGCGCCAGCAGCCCTCTCGTCAGCAACAATGAGCAGTTCTTC. Amino acid sequence: CASSPLVSNNEQFF.

This clonotype came up a few times. A read error may explain this, as a much larger clone is one base away. The chain joins TRBV6-1 to TRBJ1-2, with no clear D. Between the trimmed V and J ends, which lost 6 bases and 1 base, there was a span of 18 bases. Germline-derived CDR1 and CDR2 are MNHNS and SASEGT. The CDR3 loop spans 16 amino acids. Here the CDR3 reads CASRRPLTHSNYGYTF. The CDR3 coding sequence is TGTGCCAGCAGGAGGCCCCTAACCCACAGTAACTATGGCTACACCTTC.

V usage is TRBV11-1 and J usage is TRBJ2-5; possibly TRBD1 or TRBD2 for D (5 bases each). Trimming removed 5 bases from V and 5 bases from J, with 15 bases in between. The CDR3 is 14 amino acids. Germline V gene lookup returns CDR1 SGHAT and CDR2 FQDESV (reference sequence). CDR3 region: CASSRDPGLETQYF. The CDR3, as DNA: TGTGCCAGCAGCCGGGACCCTGGGTTGGAGACCCAGTACTTC.

A word on this clonotype: Just one base apart from a much larger clone, this may be a read error. The chain is built from TRBV2 and TRBJ2-2, with 10 positions matching TRBD1. The CDR3 sequence is 13 residues long. V shed 11 bases and J 7 bases; nucleotides not matched to a gene: 7. Per the germline V gene, CDR1 is SNHLY and CDR2 is FYNNEI. The CDR3 loop is CAARDRGVGELFF. Here the CDR3 DNA reads TGTGCCGCCCGGGACAGGGGTGTCGGGGAGCTGTTTTTT. The whole variable domain, filled in from reference TRBV2 and TRBJ2-2, reads EPEVTQTPSHQVTQMGQEVILRCVPISNHLYFYWYRQILGQKVEFLVSFYNNEISEKSEIFDDQFSVERPDGSNFTLKIRSTKLEDSAMYFCAARDRGVGELFFGEGSRLTVL.

The gene calls are TRBV11-2 and TRBJ1-1, with TRBD1 matching 9 bases. The V segment lost 8 bases and the J segment 1 base; nucleotides outside the gene matches: 11. This CDR3 has 16 residues. The germline gives CDR1 SGHAT, CDR2 FQNNGV. The CDR3 spells CASGLRRQGGNTEAFF. The CDR3 region has the DNA TGTGCCAGCGGCCTTAGACGACAGGGGGGGAACACTGAAGCTTTCTTT.

Ten or more counts support this clonotype. The chain uses TRBV20-1 and TRBJ2-3, with 9 bases lining up with TRBD2. V was clipped by 1 base and J by 3 bases; unmatched bases: 5. Per the germline V gene, CDR1 is DFQATT and CDR2 is SNEGSKA (reference sequence). The CDR3 runs 15 residues. The CDR3 DNA reads TGCAGTGCTAGAGTGGGCGGGAGGGTTACAGATACGCAGTATTTT. This codes for CSARVGGRVTDTQYF.

This clonotype has ten or more counts. V usage is TRBV11-2 and J usage is TRBJ2-7; 8 nucleotides align to TRBD2. From germline, CDR1 is SGHAT and CDR2 FQNNGV. The CDR3 runs 14 residues. V shed 3 bases and J 6 bases; nucleotides not matched to a gene: 7. Written as DNA, the CDR3 is TGTGCCAGCAGCTTCGGACTAGCCGGGGCCGAGCAGTACTTC. Translation gives CASSFGLAGAEQYF.

Ten or more counts support this clonotype. The CDR3 DNA sequence: TGTGCCAGCTCACAAACTAGCTTGGATACGCAGTATTTT. Residues: CASSQTSLDTQYF. The rearrangement links TRBV18 to TRBJ2-3; D possibly corresponds to TRBD2 (6 bases). The CDR3 is 13 residues long. The germline V gene has CDR1 KGHSH and CDR2 LQKENI. The V end was cut by 4 bases, the J end by 6 bases, with 11 bases between.

Of note for this clonotype: At one end, the junction sequence differs from germline, possibly due to a read error. The gene calls are TRBV11-2 and TRBJ2-1; D is possibly TRBD2 (6 bases). Germline CDR1 SGHAT, CDR2 FQNNGV. The CDR3 extends over 15 amino acids. The CDR3 bases are TGCGCCAGCAGCCTCCTTTTGGCGGGAAGGAATGAGCAGTTCTTC. Translated: CASSLLLAGRNEQFF.